This T cell receptor (beta chain) stems from a study of T cell repertoires in cytomegalovirus infection. The overall study: CMV infection plus the matching HLA type was flagged by public TCR beta signatures.

TCRdb fed the reads into MiXCR, producing one record per CDR3 protein. Here the sample spans approximately 500,000 distinct CDR3 sequences, more than 25% being singletons. This clonotype was detected only a few times. Its antigen is unidentified. The CDR3 totals 13 residues. Germline values: CDR1 LNHDA, CDR2 SQIVND (reference sequence). Trimming removed 5 bases from V and 3 bases from J, with 5 bases in between. Study conclusions and caveats: HLA-C-restricted CMV-specific TCR beta clonotypes prevailed in the ex vivo response. CMV carriers with the relevant HLA were identified by cumulative public TCR beta family frequency.

The TCR originated in a human donor in good health (CMV status not recorded). Some clones in this sample may be carry-over from other donors' samples. The chain employs TRBV19 and TRBJ2-6; D uncertain. The sequencing sample was made of PBMCs. CDR3 sequence (DNA): TGTGCCAGTAGTGACTTTGGGGCCAACGTCCTGACTTTC. This encodes CASSDFGANVLTF.